Presented here are 25 T cell receptor beta chains from one specimen sequenced in a study of T-cell reconstitution after alpha-beta-depleted transplantation in children. A TCRbeta library incorporating unique molecular identifiers was prepared. TCRdb re-analysed the PCR reads in MiXCR, keeping a single row per CDR3 protein. The table records roughly 100,000 distinct CDR3 sequences, more than 7% of them present only once. The sample in question was PBMCs from the stem cell graft donor, obtained from the stem cell graft. The receptor source for this set is a human donor who donated a stem cell graft to a child with congenital amegakaryocytic thrombocytopenia.

This clonotype was found a few times. The J gene is TRBJ2-5, the V gene TRBV7-2; D uncertain. V was cut by 5 bases and J by 3 bases, with 4 bases left in between. The CDR3 spans 11 residues. Germline V gene data show CDR1 as SGHTA and CDR2 as FQGNSA. The CDR3 DNA follows: TGTGCCAGCAGCCACAAAGAGACCCAGTACTTC. Amino acid sequence: CASSHKETQYF.

In this sample, this clonotype turned up many times. The chain recombines TRBV20-1 with TRBJ2-3; 7 bases are shared with TRBD2. V was pared by 6 bases and J by 1 base, with 7 bases of the junction left unmatched. CDR1 is DFQATT and CDR2 is SNEGSKA in the germline V gene (reference sequence). The CDR3 covers 14 residues. CDR3 residues: CSAYGGDRTDTQYF. The CDR3 DNA is TGCAGTGCCTATGGGGGGGATCGCACAGATACGCAGTATTTT.

This clonotype appeared many times. V usage is TRBV20-1 and J usage is TRBJ2-1, with D possibly called TRBD1 or TRBD2 (5 bases each). Germline V gives CDR1 DFQATT, CDR2 SNEGSKA (reference sequence). V shed 1 base and J shed 0 bases, with 13 bases lying between them. The CDR3 length is 16 residues. The CDR3 loop is CSARARGQSSYNEQFF. CDR3 DNA: TGCAGTGCTAGAGCCCGGGGCCAAAGCTCCTACAATGAGCAGTTCTTC.

Many counts were recorded for this clonotype. This chain's CDR3 is CASASVSYNEQFF. The CDR3 DNA is TGTGCCAGCGCTAGCGTCTCCTACAATGAGCAGTTCTTC. V gene TRBV7-2 combines with J gene TRBJ2-1; a weak D match, TRBD2 (6 bases). CDR3 length: 13 amino acids. CDR1 and CDR2 from the germline V gene are SGHTA and FQGNSA. Trimming left V 8 bases short and J 0 bases short, with 8 bases between.

In its sample, this clonotype was seen many times. The rearrangement joins TRBV20-1 to TRBJ1-4, with D unclear. The CDR3 is 12 residues long. Per the germline V gene, CDR1 is DFQATT and CDR2 is SNEGSKA (reference sequence). The germline V and J ends were trimmed by 7 bases and 0 bases, with 6 bases remaining between them. The CDR3 reads CSVGSTNEKLFF. DNA of the CDR3: TGCAGTGTTGGATCAACTAATGAAAAACTGTTTTTT.

This clonotype showed up just once. A much larger clone is a single base away; this may be a read error. The chain combines TRBV3-1 with TRBJ2-1; D is possibly TRBD2 (6 bases). Trimming took off 4 bases at V and 9 bases at J, with 19 bases between the two ends. This CDR3 region has 15 residues. Germline-derived CDR1 and CDR2 are LGHDT and YNNKEL (reference sequence). Here the CDR3 reads CASSPRPGEVCEQFF. The CDR3 nucleotides are TGTGCCAGCAGCCCCCGGCCGGGGGAGGTGTGTGAGCAGTTCTTC.

At least ten counts were recorded for this clonotype. The chain couples TRBV12-3 or TRBV12-4 to TRBJ2-2; D may correspond to TRBD1 or TRBD2 (5 bases each). V lost 6 bases to trimming and J lost 2 bases, with 19 bases between them. The CDR3 length is 17 residues. The chain's CDR3 is CASSPPTGTDNTGELFF. The CDR3 region has the DNA TGTGCCAGCAGCCCGCCCACCGGGACGGACAACACCGGGGAGCTGTTTTTT.

This clonotype was counted ten times or more. The chain couples TRBV3-1 to TRBJ2-3; D gene unclear. V was cut by 4 bases and J by 4 bases, with 9 bases left in between. Germline CDR1 and CDR2: LGHDT and YNNKEL (reference sequence). The CDR3 is 13 residues long. CDR3 sequence (DNA): TGTGCCAGCAGCCCTGTCAGCTCAGATACGCAGTATTTT. Protein sequence: CASSPVSSDTQYF.

This clonotype was counted at least ten times. This chain joins TRBV20-1 and TRBJ1-2, with D unresolved. The V gene lost 5 bases and the J gene lost 9 bases, with 10 bases spanning the gap. CDR3 length: 10 amino acids. The germline gives CDR1 DFQATT, CDR2 SNEGSKA (reference sequence). The DNA of the CDR3 is TGCAGTGCTGGGTCCAGGAGCTACACCTTC. Translation gives CSAGSRSYTF.

This clonotype was detected ten times or more. CDR3 region: CATSRGPYEQYF. Written as DNA, the CDR3 is TGTGCCACCAGCAGAGGCCCCTACGAGCAGTACTTC. V and J are TRBV15 and TRBJ2-7; no reliable D call. CDR3 length: 12 residues. Germline V CDR1 and CDR2: LNHNV, YYDKDF (reference sequence). V was pared by 1 base and J by 2 bases, with 3 bases between. Variable domain in full (rest from reference TRBV15 and TRBJ2-7): DAMVIQNPRYQVTQFGKPVTLSCSQTLNHNVMYWYQQKSSQAPKLLFHYYDKDFNNEADTPDNFQSRRPNTSFCFLDIRSPGLGDTAMYLCATSRGPYEQYFGPGTRLTVT.

In its sample, this clonotype was seen many times. The gene calls are TRBV6-2 or TRBV6-3 and TRBJ2-3; possibly TRBD1 for D (5 bases). Germline CDR1 and CDR2: MNHEY and SVGEGT. There are 13 residues in the CDR3. Trimming took off 5 bases at V and 2 bases at J, with 8 bases between the two ends. CDR3 amino acids: CASSRQFTDTQYF. The CDR3 DNA follows: TGTGCCAGCAGTCGACAGTTCACAGATACGCAGTATTTT.

This clonotype was detected ten times or more. CDR3 amino acids: CASSRSGVTEAFF. CDR3 nucleotide sequence: TGCGCCAGCAGTCGGAGTGGGGTCACTGAAGCTTTCTTT. J is TRBJ1-1 and V is TRBV5-1; D call uncertain. This CDR3 has 13 amino acids. Germline V gene sequence: CDR1 SGHRS, CDR2 YFSETQ. Between the trimmed V and J ends, which lost 5 bases and 4 bases, there was a span of 12 bases.

Concerning this clonotype itself: At one of its ends the junction is not consistent with the germline gene, which may arise from a read error. The chain combines TRBV2 with TRBJ1-1, with a possible D match to TRBD1 (5 bases). This CDR3 is 11 amino acids long. The germline V gene encodes CDR1 SNHLY and CDR2 FYNNEI. The CDR3 is CAGSDGGSAFF. The CDR3 nucleotides read TGTGCCGGCAGTGATGGGGGATCGGCTTTCTTC. The entire variable domain, with the rest obtained from reference TRBV2 and TRBJ1-1, is as follows: EPEVTQTPSHQVTQMGQEVILRCVPISNHLYFYWYRQILGQKVEFLVSFYNNEISEKSEIFDDQFSVERPDGSNFTLKIRSTKLEDSAMYFCAGSDGGSAFFGQGTRLTVV.

This clonotype was counted at least ten times. V gene TRBV20-1 combines with J gene TRBJ1-6; perhaps TRBD1 as D (5 bases). The length of the CDR3 is 13 residues. Germline CDR1 and CDR2: DFQATT and SNEGSKA (reference sequence). V was trimmed by 6 bases and J by 10 bases, leaving 16 bases between them. CDR3 sequence reads: CSAQGGEKSPLHF. The DNA for the CDR3 is TGCAGTGCGCAGGGTGGGGAGAAATCACCCCTCCACTTT.

This clonotype was counted ten times or more. The rearrangement links TRBV5-1 to TRBJ2-3; tentative D call: TRBD2 (5 bases). Deletions cut 2 bases from V and 4 bases from J, with 14 bases between. The CDR3 is 15 amino acids. From germline, CDR1 is SGHRS and CDR2 YFSETQ. CDR3 region: CASSLGRGFADTQYF. The CDR3 region has the DNA TGCGCCAGCAGCTTAGGTCGAGGGTTCGCAGATACGCAGTATTTT.

This clonotype was detected many times. One end of the junction does not line up with germline, which may come from a read error. The chain couples TRBV29-1 to TRBJ2-2; 9 positions match TRBD1. The CDR3 sequence is 13 residues long. CDR1 and CDR2 (germline): SQVTM, ANQGSEA. The CDR3 loop reads CSAGTGNAGELFF. As DNA, the CDR3 is TGCAGCGCCGGGACAGGGAACGCCGGGGAGCTGTTTTTT.

The sample holds many counts of this clonotype. V usage is TRBV4-2 and J usage is TRBJ2-1; TRBD2 aligns across 11 bases. Germline V gene sequence: CDR1 LGHNA, CDR2 YNFKEQ. The V segment lost 5 bases and the J segment 0 bases; nucleotides outside the gene matches: 12. The CDR3 is 19 residues long. The CDR3 DNA reads as TGTGCCAGCAGCAACGGGGGCCTAGCGGGGGGTTACTCCTACAATGAGCAGTTCTTC. As protein: CASSNGGLAGGYSYNEQFF.

This clonotype was seen more than once but under ten times. The chain couples TRBV3-1 to TRBJ2-2, with D unresolved. Per the germline V gene, CDR1 is LGHDT and CDR2 is YNNKEL (reference sequence). V shed 1 base and J shed 7 bases, with 4 bases lying between them. The CDR3 runs to 12 residues. The CDR3 loop reads CASSQGSGELFF. The CDR3 DNA reads as TGTGCCAGCAGCCAAGGCAGCGGGGAGCTGTTTTTT.

This clonotype was seen repeatedly, ten times or more. The rearrangement joins TRBV20-1 to TRBJ1-4; TRBD1 matches at 7 bases. Germline CDR1 and CDR2: DFQATT and SNEGSKA (reference sequence). The CDR3 is 17 amino acids. V shed 0 bases and J 3 bases; nucleotides not matched to a gene: 10. CDR3 residues: CSARERNRGWANEKLFF. The CDR3 nucleotides are TGCAGTGCTAGAGAGCGGAACAGGGGCTGGGCTAATGAAAAACTGTTTTTT.

This clonotype was counted at least ten times. The chain links TRBV6-1 to TRBJ2-7, with D hard to call. The V end was cut by 6 bases, the J end by 2 bases, with 20 bases between. Germline-derived CDR1 and CDR2 are MNHNS and SASEGT. This CDR3 is 16 amino acids long. The CDR3 reads CASRENRADGTYEQYF. The DNA for the CDR3 is TGTGCCAGCAGGGAAAACCGGGCCGATGGGACCTACGAGCAGTACTTC.

At least ten counts were recorded for this clonotype. V is TRBV20-1 and J is TRBJ2-7; possibly TRBD2 for D (6 bases). CDR3 length: 12 residues. Germline V lookup: CDR1 DFQATT, CDR2 SNEGSKA (reference sequence). Trimming pared 3 bases from V and 4 bases from J, leaving 10 bases between. The CDR3 bases are TGCAGTGCTAGGGGGGACTGGTACGAGCAGTACTTC. Its protein product is CSARGDWYEQYF.

This clonotype occurred many times. This chain joins TRBV29-1 and TRBJ2-5; possibly TRBD2 for D (6 bases). The germline V gene has CDR1 SQVTM and CDR2 ANQGSEA. The CDR3 is 15 residues long. V lost 5 bases and J 0 bases, leaving 16 bases between the germline ends. This chain's CDR3 is CSVYGASVYQETQYF. CDR3 bases: TGCAGCGTTTATGGCGCTAGCGTGTACCAAGAGACCCAGTACTTC.

This clonotype was seen only a few times. The gene calls are TRBV5-1 and TRBJ2-2, with D perhaps matching TRBD2 (5 bases). This CDR3 has 14 amino acids. Deletions cut 3 bases from V and 1 base from J, with 7 bases between. Germline CDR1 is SGHRS and CDR2 is YFSETQ. The CDR3 region has the DNA TGCGCCAGCAGCTCCCGGGAGAACACCGGGGAGCTGTTTTTT. Translating it yields CASSSRENTGELFF.

This chain joins TRBV3-1 and TRBJ2-1; D is perhaps TRBD1 or TRBD2 (6 bases each). This CDR3 contains 15 residues. Germline-derived CDR1 and CDR2 are LGHDT and YNNKEL (reference sequence). The V end lost 4 bases, the J end lost 4 bases, and 14 bases lay between the germline ends. This CDR3 is CASSLKGGRYNEQFF. The CDR3 DNA reads TGTGCCAGCAGCCTAAAGGGGGGAAGATACAATGAGCAGTTCTTC.

This clonotype was detected ten times or more. The rearrangement joins TRBV5-1 to TRBJ2-2; D might be TRBD1 (6 bases). This CDR3 is built from 15 residues. The germline CDR1 and CDR2 sequences are SGHRS and YFSETQ. Trimming took 2 bases from V and 3 from J, leaving 11 bases between them. The CDR3 region is CASSFTGMDTGELFF. In nucleotides, the CDR3 is TGCGCCAGCAGCTTCACAGGGATGGACACCGGGGAGCTGTTTTTT.